This paragraph reports one T cell receptor (beta chain). Other DNA sequences in this sample translate to the same CDR3. The CDR3 has 14 amino acids. Germline V gene sequence: CDR1 SEHNR, CDR2 FQNEAQ (reference sequence). Germline trimming cut 5 bases from V and 7 bases from J; bases unmatched to any gene: 7. The data are from a study of blood T cell repertoires in COVID-19. About the research overall: Spain, Italy and the United States supplied samples that represented acute and convalescent COVID-19. From T cells, B-cell-depleted T cells, or PBMCs came the material, which was cDNA or gDNA.

In the study's own analysis: Scientists estimated how many nucleated cells there were by amplifying reference gene primers. TCRdb's copy holds only in-frame clones and misses some; the assay was immunoSEQ multiplex PCR. D and trimming were read from the DNA, whereas the V and J calls and clone size are those reported in that table. The sample shows some 30,000 clones, about 86% of them seen only once. The rearrangement joins TRBV7-9 to TRBJ1-5, with TRBD1 matching over 8 bases. This clonotype was obtained from a woman in her 70s with active COVID-19. Sequences were obtained from peripheral blood. CDR3 in DNA: TGTGCCAGCAGCCTCGGACAGGGTGACCAGCCCCAGCATTTT. Its protein is CASSLGQGDQPQHF.